This TCR beta chain was sequenced for a study of shared clonotypes between healthy human individuals. Study observations and caveats: The sampled material consisted only of blood, and tissue repertoires are likely to differ. Clonotypes not shared had lower generation probabilities than those common to all four donors.

Remarks on this clone: Its antigen is still unknown.

The protocol was immunoSEQ multiplex PCR, while the TCRdb copy is restricted to in-frame clones and leaves out a portion. The table shows a few million clones, with approximately 93% occurring only once. V lost 0 bases and J lost 5, with 5 bases in between. In germline, CDR1 is SGDLS, CDR2 YYNGEE. This CDR3 has 13 amino acids. A CD45RA+ naive subset and a CD45RA-negative memory subset were split from CD4+ cells. The sequenced sample was naive CD4+ T cells from PBMCs. Subset in this sample: CD45RA+ positively selected. The V and J genes are TRBV9 and TRBJ2-2; D uncertain. The TCR originated in a man in his late teens or twenties in good health. Some clones in this sample may be carry-over from other donors' samples. The CDR3 sequence: CASSVDRTGELFF. CDR3 DNA sequence: TGTGCCAGCAGCGTAGATCGAACCGGGGAGCTGTTTTTT.